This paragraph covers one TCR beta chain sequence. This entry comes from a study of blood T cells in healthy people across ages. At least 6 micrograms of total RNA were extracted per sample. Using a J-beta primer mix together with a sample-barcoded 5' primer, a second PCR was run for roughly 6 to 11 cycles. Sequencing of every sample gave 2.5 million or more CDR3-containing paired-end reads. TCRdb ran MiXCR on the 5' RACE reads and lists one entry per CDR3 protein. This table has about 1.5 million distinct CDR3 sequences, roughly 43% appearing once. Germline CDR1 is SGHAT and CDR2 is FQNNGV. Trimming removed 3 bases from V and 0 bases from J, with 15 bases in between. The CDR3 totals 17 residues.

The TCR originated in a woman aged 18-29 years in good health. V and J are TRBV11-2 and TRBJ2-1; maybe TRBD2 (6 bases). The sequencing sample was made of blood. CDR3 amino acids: CASSLEVGLLSYNEQFF. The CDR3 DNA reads TGTGCCAGCAGCTTGGAGGTGGGACTTCTCTCCTACAATGAGCAGTTCTTC.